Detailed here is one T cell receptor beta chain. Which antigen it targets is not known. Base-call qualities are not available, and no considerably larger clone is one nucleotide away. Trimming accounts for 4 bases at V and 7 bases at J, while the number of junction bases matched to no gene is 4. CDR1 and CDR2 (LNHDA, SQIVND) derive from the germline V gene (reference sequence). Counted from cysteine to phenylalanine, this CDR3 has 13 amino acids. Only the CDR3 DNA is retained, 39 bases long and in frame from the first base. This specimen's time point label, interpreted: sample from adult after SARS-CoV-2 infection, after symptom onset. A couple of convalescent COVID-19 patients, sampled after symptom onset from adults with prior SARS-CoV-2 infection, were also TCR-sequenced for comparison. This specimen belongs to a study of T cell responses to AZD1222 COVID-19 vaccine (dated by TCRdb to about 2021). Describing the broader study: A total of about 230 trial participants underwent TCR sequencing, of whom 200 to 220 received two doses of AZD1222 and around 26 received two doses of the MenACWY control vaccine. Enrollment into the trials was organized by age into subgroups of 18-55, 56-69 and 70-plus years, and those subgroups contained about 150, 27 and 61 TCR-sequenced participants, respectively. The study at large found these results: Most participants were white British and females outnumbered males, and the authors suggested that clonal diversity may have been underestimated. Reportedly, almost half of the unique spike-specific TCRs recognized epitopes lying outside the regions that are mutated in the B.1.351 and B.1.1.7 variants. Conclusions about previously exposed vaccinees were limited because only six AZD1222 recipients were SARS-CoV-2 seropositive at baseline. Spike-specific TCR breadth and depth rose significantly after two AZD1222 doses compared with day 0 and with MenACWY recipients. No day 14 peak-response samples were available, so repertoires were characterized only after the peak T cell response. The vaccine-associated CD4 TCRs covered the entire spike protein, and the dominant responses fell in regions 160-218 and 743-854. In the small 56-69-year group, the increase in depth fell short of significance, most likely because of low power.

The CDR3 regions of human TCRbeta chains were analyzed by immunosequencing. The study's own analysis went as follows. Repertoire TCRs were matched against a reference library of SARS-CoV-2-specific TCRs generated with the MIRA antigen-specificity platform. Breadth was defined as the fraction of unique TCRs that were SARS-CoV-2-associated. Depth was defined as the fraction of total T cells that were SARS-CoV-2-associated. Each spike-specific TCR was assigned to its reactive spike region and to a CD4 or CD8 class using the MIRA data. Log10-transformed breadth and depth values were compared by one-way ANOVA with Sidak's multiple comparisons tests. In its TCRdb copy, this immuneACCESS table keeps in-frame sequences only and misses some clones. Where compared with another copy, unresolved V genes explain less than half of these, and the others have no known cause. V, J and clone size were drawn from that table, and D and trimming were deduced from the DNA. A total of 150,000 to 160,000 clones appear in this sample, 80% to 90% of them only once. The top ten constitute approximately 6.6% of the sample.

Rearrangement joined TRBV19 to TRBJ2-1; 7 bases in the junction line up with TRBD1. The sequenced sample was peripheral blood, obtained after recovery from COVID-19. This clonotype was sampled from an adult who had recovered from COVID-19. Here the CDR3 is given as CASSTPTGNEQFF. At the DNA level, the sequence is TGTGCCAGTAGTACCCCGACAGGGAATGAGCAGTTCTTC.